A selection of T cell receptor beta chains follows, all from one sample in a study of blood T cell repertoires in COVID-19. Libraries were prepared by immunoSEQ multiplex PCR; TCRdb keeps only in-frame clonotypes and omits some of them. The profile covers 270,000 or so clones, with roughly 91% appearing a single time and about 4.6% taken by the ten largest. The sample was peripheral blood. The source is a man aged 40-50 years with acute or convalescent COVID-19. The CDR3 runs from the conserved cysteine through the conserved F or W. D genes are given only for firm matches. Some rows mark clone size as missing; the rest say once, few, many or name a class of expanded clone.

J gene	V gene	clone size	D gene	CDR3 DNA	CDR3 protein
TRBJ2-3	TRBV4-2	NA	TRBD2	TGTGCCAGCAGCCAACCGACCGGGACTAGCGGGGGTGGGGATACGCAGTATTTT	CASSQPTGTSGGGDTQYF
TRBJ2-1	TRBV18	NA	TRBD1	TGTGCCAGCTCAAGAGGACAGGGCATGAATGAGCAGTTCTTC	CASSRGQGMNEQFF
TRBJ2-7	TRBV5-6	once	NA	TGTGCCAGCAGCTTGGCCTTCGGCTACGAGCAGTACTTC	CASSLAFGYEQYF
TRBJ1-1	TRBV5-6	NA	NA	TGTGCCAGCAGCTTCCGACGGGGTGAAGCTTTCTTT	CASSFRRGEAFF
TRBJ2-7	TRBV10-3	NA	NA	TGTGCCATCAGTGACCTAGGTGACAGGGAGCAGTACTTC	CAISDLGDREQYF
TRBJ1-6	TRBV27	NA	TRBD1	TGTGCCAGCAGTCCGGGGACAGGGTTCTATAATTCACCCCTCCACTTT	CASSPGTGFYNSPLHF
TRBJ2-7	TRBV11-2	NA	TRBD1	TGTGCCAGCAGCCGGGACAGGCCCTACGAGCAGTACTTC	CASSRDRPYEQYF
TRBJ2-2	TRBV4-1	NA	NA	TGCGCCAGCAGCCAAGAGGGAGGAGCGAACACCGGGGAGCTGTTTTTT	CASSQEGGANTGELFF
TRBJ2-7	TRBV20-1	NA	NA	TGCAGTGCTATTGACAGGAATCATGACGAGCAGTACTTC	CSAIDRNHDEQYF
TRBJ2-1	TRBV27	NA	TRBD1	TGTGCCAGCAGTTTGGGGGACAGTGGCTACAATGAGCAGTTCTTC	CASSLGDSGYNEQFF
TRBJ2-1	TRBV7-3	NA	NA	TGTGCCAGCAGCTCTACCGGAGACAGTTACAATGAGCAGTTCTTC	CASSSTGDSYNEQFF
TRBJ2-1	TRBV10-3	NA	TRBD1	TGTGCCATCAGTGAAGGGGACAGGCTATTCTACAATGAGCAGTTCTTC	CAISEGDRLFYNEQFF
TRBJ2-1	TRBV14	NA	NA	TGTGCCAGCAGCCAAAACTTGCTATACAATGAGCAGTTCTTC	CASSQNLLYNEQFF
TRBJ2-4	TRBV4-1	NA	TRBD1	TGCGCCAGCAGCTCGGGACAGGGGGCCAAAAACATTCAGTACTTC	CASSSGQGAKNIQYF
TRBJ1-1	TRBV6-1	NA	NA	TGTGCCAGCAGTGAAAAGTGGGGAGAGGGCACTGAAGCTTTCTTT	CASSEKWGEGTEAFF
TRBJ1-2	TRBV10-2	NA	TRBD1	TGCGCCAGCAGTGAGTCCTGGACAGGGGGCGCCTTCAACTATGGCTACACCTTC	CASSESWTGGAFNYGYTF
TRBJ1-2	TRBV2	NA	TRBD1	TGTGCCAGCAGTGGGGACAGGCTTAACTATGGCTACACCTTC	CASSGDRLNYGYTF
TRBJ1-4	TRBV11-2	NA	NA	TGTGCCAGCAGCCTCGTGAGGGAAAAACTGTTTTTT	CASSLVREKLFF
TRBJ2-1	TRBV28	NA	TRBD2	TGTGCCAGCAGTTTAGCAGTCAGCGGGGGGTACAGTGAGCAGTTCTTC	CASSLAVSGGYSEQFF
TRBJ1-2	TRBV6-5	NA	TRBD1	TGTGCCAGCAGTTACTGGGACAGGGGGGATTATGGCTACACCTTC	CASSYWDRGDYGYTF
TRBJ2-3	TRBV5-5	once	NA	TGTGCCAGCAGCTCCGGACAGACAACAGATACGCAGTATTTT	CASSSGQTTDTQYF
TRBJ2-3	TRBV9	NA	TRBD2	TGTGCCAGCGGAAATAGCGGGGGGATTTCAGATACGCAGTATTTT	CASGNSGGISDTQYF
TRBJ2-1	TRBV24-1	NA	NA	TGTGCCACCAGTGACCTTCCTAGGGGCGGGGACTCCTACAATGAGCAGTTCTTC	CATSDLPRGGDSYNEQFF
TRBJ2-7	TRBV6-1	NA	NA	TGTGCCAGCAGCGAAGGGGGGAGGGAGCAGTACTTC	CASSEGGREQYF
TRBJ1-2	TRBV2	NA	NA	TGTGCCAGCAGGGGGGAGGGAGTATGGAATGGCTACACCTTC	CASRGEGVWNGYTF
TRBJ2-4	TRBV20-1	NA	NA	TGCAGCCTCGGTGGAAACATTCAGTACTTC	CSLGGNIQYF
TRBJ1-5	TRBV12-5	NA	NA	TGTGCTAGTGGTAGGACAGAAAATCAGCCCCAGCATTTT	CASGRTENQPQHF
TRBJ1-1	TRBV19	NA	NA	TGTGCCAGTAGGATCCTAGCGGGGGTTTCTGGCACTGAAGCTTTCTTT	CASRILAGVSGTEAFF
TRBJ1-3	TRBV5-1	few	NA	TGCGCCAGCAGCTTGGCCCCAGGTACCGGAAACACCATATATTTT	CASSLAPGTGNTIYF
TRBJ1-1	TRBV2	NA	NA	TGTGCCAGCAGTGCGATGACAGTGACTGAAGCTTTCTTT	CASSAMTVTEAFF
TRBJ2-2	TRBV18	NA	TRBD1	TGTGCCAGCTCACCCTCCGGGACAGGGAACACCGGGGAGCTGTTTTTT	CASSPSGTGNTGELFF
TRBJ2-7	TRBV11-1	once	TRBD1	TGTGCCAGCAGCTTACCCCGGACAGGGGGCATCGAGCAGTACTTC	CASSLPRTGGIEQYF
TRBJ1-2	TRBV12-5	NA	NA	TGTGCTAGTGGTCTCCTTGACAATAACTATGGCTACACCTTC	CASGLLDNNYGYTF
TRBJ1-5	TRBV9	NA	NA	TGTGCCAGCAGCGTAGGGGCCGGCCAGCCCCAGCATTTT	CASSVGAGQPQHF
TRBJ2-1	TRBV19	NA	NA	TGTGCCAGTAGTGAAGGGGCCAGGGGTAGCAGGAATGAGCAGTTCTTC	CASSEGARGSRNEQFF
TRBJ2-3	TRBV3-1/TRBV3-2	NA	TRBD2	TGTGCCAGCAGCCAACTAGCGGGGGGAGATACGCAGTATTTT	CASSQLAGGDTQYF
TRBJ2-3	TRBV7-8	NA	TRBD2	TGTGCCAGCAGCCGGGCTAGCGGGGGGGATACGCAGTATTTT	CASSRASGGDTQYF
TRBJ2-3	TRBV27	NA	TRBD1	TGTGCCAGCAGTGCTCGGGACAGGGCTAGCACAGATACGCAGTATTTT	CASSARDRASTDTQYF
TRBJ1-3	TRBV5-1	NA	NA	TGCGCCAGCAGCTTGGTCGGGGACTCTGGAAACACCATATATTTT	CASSLVGDSGNTIYF
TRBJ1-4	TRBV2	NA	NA	TGTGCCAGCAGGCGCCAAGGGGGGGGATCGGAAAAACTGTTTTTT	CASRRQGGGSEKLFF